One T cell receptor beta chain is described in this entry. Antigen: not known. Germline V gene sequence: CDR1 DFQATT, CDR2 SNEGSKA (reference sequence). This CDR3 comprises 15 residues. V lost 3 bases and J 7 bases, leaving 19 bases between the germline ends. The data derive from a study of CD8 T cells in Susac syndrome. Across the whole study: Eight or nine of the sequenced Susac syndrome patients were in remission, and about 6 had active disease. Overall study results and limits: That the number of individuals in its TCR sequencing and HLA analysis was relatively small was acknowledged by the study.

Reverse transcription used roughly 0.5 to 1 ug RNA and random hexamers. Each CDR3 protein gets one entry after TCRdb re-called the immunoSEQ multiplex PCR reads with MiXCR. The sample yields hundreds of thousands of distinct CDR3 sequences, less than 95% seen once. This chain uses TRBV20-1 with TRBJ1-5, with D maybe TRBD1 (6 bases). The TCR was taken from a human donor with Susac syndrome. Sequencing was carried out using CD4+ T cells from PBMCs. CDR3 DNA: TGCAGTGCTAGTTCGGGGGTGGCCCAGGGGCAGCCCCAGCATTTT. Amino acid sequence: CSASSGVAQGQPQHF.